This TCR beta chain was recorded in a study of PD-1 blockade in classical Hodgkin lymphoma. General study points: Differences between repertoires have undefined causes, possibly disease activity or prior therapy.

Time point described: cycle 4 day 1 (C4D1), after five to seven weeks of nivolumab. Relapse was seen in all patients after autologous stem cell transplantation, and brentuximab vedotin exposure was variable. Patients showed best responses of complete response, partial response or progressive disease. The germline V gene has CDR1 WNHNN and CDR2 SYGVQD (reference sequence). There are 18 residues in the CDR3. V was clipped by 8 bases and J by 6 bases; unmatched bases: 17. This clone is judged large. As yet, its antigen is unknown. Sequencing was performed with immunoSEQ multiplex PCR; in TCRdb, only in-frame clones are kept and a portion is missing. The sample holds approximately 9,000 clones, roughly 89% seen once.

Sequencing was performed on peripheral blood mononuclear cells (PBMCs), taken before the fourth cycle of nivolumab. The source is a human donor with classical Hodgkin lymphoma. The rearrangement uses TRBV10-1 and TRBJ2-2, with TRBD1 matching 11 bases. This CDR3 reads CASGNLFTGTGGPGELFF. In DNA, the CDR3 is TGCGCCAGCGGGAACTTATTCACCGGGACAGGGGGACCCGGGGAGCTGTTTTTT.